This TCR beta chain emerged from a study of control samples from healthy donors and cancer patients. The length of the CDR3 is 17 residues. Looked up from germline, CDR1 is MDHEN and CDR2 is SYDVKM. The V gene end was trimmed by 2 bases and the J gene end by 3 bases; junction bases not matched to a gene: 8. Sequenced by immunoSEQ multiplex PCR; TCRdb stores in-frame clones only, minus some. The sample has some 150,000 clones, 95% to 96% seen once. The rearrangement links TRBV28 to TRBJ2-1; TRBD2 agrees at 9 bases. Source material: blood. This clonotype was sampled from a woman in her 30s in good health. CDR3 in DNA: TGTGCCAGCAGTTTACGGGCTAGCGGGATGGTCTACAATGAGCAGTTCTTC. Its translation is CASSLRASGMVYNEQFF.